This T cell receptor beta chain was retrieved from a study of cytomegalovirus exposure and HLA in healthy donors. Study outcomes and limitations: Some segments of the V type, notably TRBV6-2 and TRBV6-3, were excluded as indistinguishable. In terms of immune exposure information, only CMV serostatus was available. Reported findings show TCR beta sequences accurately forecast HLA-A and HLA-B alleles in most subjects.

The CDR3 totals 16 residues. Germline values: CDR1 GTSNPN, CDR2 SVGIG (reference sequence). V gave up 3 bases and J gave up 0 bases, with 17 bases separating them. This PCR relied on a set of 60 Vbeta primers and 13 Jbeta primers. This table comes from immunoSEQ multiplex PCR, and its TCRdb copy is limited to in-frame clones, with some not included. This sample has about 110,000 clones; approximately 81% occur once, and the top ten carry about 2.2%. Regarding this clone: Its antigen is not known.

This rearrangement joins TRBV30 to TRBJ1-1; D may be TRBD1 (5 bases). This clonotype was obtained from a man aged 30 to 39 in good health and CMV-seronegative. Sequencing used PBMCs. CDR3 amino acids: CAWSATGGTMNTEAFF. In DNA form, the CDR3 reads TGTGCCTGGAGCGCGACGGGGGGAACCATGAACACTGAAGCTTTCTTT.